This TCR beta chain stems from a study of shared clonotypes between healthy human individuals. Across the study: For every donor, three CD4 naive, three CD4 memory, two CD8 naive and one CD8 memory plates were used.

Investigators spread the genomic DNA of each subset evenly over several immunoSEQ plates. The method was immunoSEQ multiplex PCR; TCRdb's version includes in-frame clones alone and lacks a portion of them. Here the sample spans some 2,000,000 clones, roughly 95% being singletons. Germline loops: CDR1 MNHEY, CDR2 SMNVEV (reference sequence). With 3 bases clipped from V and 7 bases from J, the junction kept 1 base outside the gene matches. The CDR3 sequence is 14 residues long. The receptor was isolated from a young man in good health. The sequenced sample consisted of naive CD4+ T cells sorted from blood. Subset in this sample: CD45RA+ positively selected. This sequence joins TRBV27 and TRBJ1-6; the match to TRBD1 covers 9 bases. CDR3 loop: CASSFTGGNSPLHF. As DNA, the CDR3 is TGTGCCAGCAGTTTTACAGGGGGCAATTCACCCCTCCACTTT.